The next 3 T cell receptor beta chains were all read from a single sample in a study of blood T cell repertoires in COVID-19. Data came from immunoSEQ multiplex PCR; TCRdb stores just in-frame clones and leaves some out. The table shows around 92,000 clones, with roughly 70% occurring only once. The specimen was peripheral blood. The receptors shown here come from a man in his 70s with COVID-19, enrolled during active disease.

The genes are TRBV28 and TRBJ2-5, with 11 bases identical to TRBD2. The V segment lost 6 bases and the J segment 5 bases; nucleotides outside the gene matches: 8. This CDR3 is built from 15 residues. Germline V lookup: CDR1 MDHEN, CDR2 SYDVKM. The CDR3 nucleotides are TGTGCCAGCAGGATTACTAGCGGGAGAGTGGAGACCCAGTACTTC. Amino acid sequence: CASRITSGRVETQYF. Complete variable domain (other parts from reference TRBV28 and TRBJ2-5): DVKVTQSSRYLVKRTGEKVFLECVQDMDHENMFWYRQDPGLGLRLIYFSYDVKMKEKGDIPEGYSVSREKKERFSLILESASTNQTSMYLCASRITSGRVETQYFGPGTRLLVL.

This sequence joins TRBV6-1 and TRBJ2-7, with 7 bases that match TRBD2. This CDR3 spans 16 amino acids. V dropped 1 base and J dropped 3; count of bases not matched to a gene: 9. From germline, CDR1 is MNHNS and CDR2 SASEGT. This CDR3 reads CASSEEGRGWGYEQYF. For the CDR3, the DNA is TGTGCCAGCAGTGAAGAGGGGAGGGGCTGGGGCTACGAGCAGTACTTC.

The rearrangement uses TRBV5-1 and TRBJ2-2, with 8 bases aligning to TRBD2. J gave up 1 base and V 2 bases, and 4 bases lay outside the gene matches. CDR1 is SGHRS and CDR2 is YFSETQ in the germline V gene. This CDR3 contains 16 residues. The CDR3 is CASSLLADGNTGELFF. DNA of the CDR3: TGCGCCAGCAGCTTACTAGCGGATGGGAACACCGGGGAGCTGTTTTTT.